The present TCR beta chain was sequenced within a study of response to subunit inactivated influenza vaccine. In regard to this clonotype: Antigen: not known.

Germline loops: CDR1 SGHTA, CDR2 FQGNSA. Trimming removed 0 bases from V and 3 bases from J, with 9 bases in between. This CDR3 is built from 14 residues. Study-level results: Each seasonal influenza vaccination, the authors suggested, recruits few new T cells.

TCRdb called the RT-PCR reads again in MiXCR, with one record for every CDR3 protein. Of 540,000 or so distinct CDR3 sequences in the sample, over 10% were seen once. This sequence joins TRBV7-2 and TRBJ2-7; perhaps TRBD2 as D (5 bases). The receptor was derived from a man aged 45-60 years who received an inactivated influenza vaccine. The source was PBMCs from blood, collected more than 35 days after vaccination. CDR3 loop: CASSLALGFYEQYF. The CDR3 DNA follows: TGTGCCAGCAGCTTAGCACTAGGGTTCTACGAGCAGTACTTC.